This paragraph reports one T cell receptor beta chain. Its antigen is currently unknown. The data were taken from a study of identical twins. The study, taken as a whole, reports: Conclusions were drawn cross-sectionally by statistical analysis, without following the same donors. Weaker excess twin sharing was seen among beta out-of-frame sequences. For zero-insertion analyses, partial confounding could come from invariant MAIT and iNKT cells. Memory repertoires lacked the insertion deficit that abundant cord blood beta clonotypes showed.

TCRdb recomputed calls from the 5' RACE reads with MiXCR, one row per CDR3 protein. The table has under 350,000 distinct CDR3 sequences, over 8.5% seen once. Trimming took 5 bases from V and 1 from J, leaving 15 bases between them. Germline loops: CDR1 SGHTA, CDR2 FQGNSA. CDR3 length equals 15 residues. This sample was shared with a second study, whose subject was yellow fever vaccine responses in identical twins.

This sequence joins TRBV7-2 and TRBJ2-7; TRBD2 might be the D (5 bases). The clonotype comes from a woman younger than 35 in good health. Material for sequencing was CD8+ T cells sorted from blood. The CDR3 DNA reads TGTGCCAGCAGCCAGTGGGAGTGGGGTTCCTACGAGCAGTACTTC. Its translation: CASSQWEWGSYEQYF.